The entry below describes one T cell receptor beta chain. The data stem from a study of somatic mutations in cytotoxic T cells in rheumatoid arthritis. The protocol was immunoSEQ multiplex PCR, while the TCRdb copy is restricted to in-frame clones and leaves out a portion. The sample contains 17,000 or so clones, approximately 80% of which appear only once. V lost 3 bases to trimming and J lost 3 bases; unmatched junction nucleotides: 5. The CDR3 consists of 15 residues. Per the germline V gene, CDR1 is SGHAT and CDR2 is FQNNGV. The sample taken for sequencing was CD8+ T cells sorted from blood. This clonotype originated in an adult with rheumatoid arthritis. V usage is TRBV11-2 and J usage is TRBJ1-2; 9 positions agree with TRBD1. The CDR3 loop reads CASSFGTGFDYGYTF. DNA of the CDR3: TGTGCCAGCAGCTTCGGGACAGGGTTTGACTATGGCTACACCTTC.